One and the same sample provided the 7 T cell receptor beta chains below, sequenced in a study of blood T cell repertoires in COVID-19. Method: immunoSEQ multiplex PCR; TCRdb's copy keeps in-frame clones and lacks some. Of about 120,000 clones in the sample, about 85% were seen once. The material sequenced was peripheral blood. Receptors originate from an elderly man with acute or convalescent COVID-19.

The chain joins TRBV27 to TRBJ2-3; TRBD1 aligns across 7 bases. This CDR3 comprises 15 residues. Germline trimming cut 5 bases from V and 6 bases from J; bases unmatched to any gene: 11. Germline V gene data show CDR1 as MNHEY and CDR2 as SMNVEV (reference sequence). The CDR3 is CASSPGQQLSDTQYF. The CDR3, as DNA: TGTGCCAGCAGTCCGGGACAGCAACTTTCCGATACGCAGTATTTT.

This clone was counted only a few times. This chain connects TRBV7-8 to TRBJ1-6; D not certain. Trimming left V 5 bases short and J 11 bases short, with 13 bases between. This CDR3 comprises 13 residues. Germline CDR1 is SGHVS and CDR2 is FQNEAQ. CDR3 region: CASSRAGKPPLHF. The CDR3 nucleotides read TGTGCCAGCAGCCGGGCAGGCAAGCCACCCCTCCACTTT.

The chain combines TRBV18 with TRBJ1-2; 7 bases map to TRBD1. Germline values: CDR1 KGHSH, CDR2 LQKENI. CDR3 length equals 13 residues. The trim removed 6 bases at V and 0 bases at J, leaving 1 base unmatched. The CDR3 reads CASSQGANYGYTF. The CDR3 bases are TGTGCCAGCTCGCAGGGGGCTAACTATGGCTACACCTTC.

The CDR3 protein is CASSQGARGRAGNTIYF. In DNA form, the CDR3 reads TGCGCCAGCAGCCAAGGGGCCAGGGGAAGGGCTGGAAACACCATATATTTT. The rearrangement links TRBV4-1 to TRBJ1-3, with D possibly TRBD1 on 6 matching bases. V shed 1 base and J shed 2 bases, with 15 bases lying between them. This CDR3 is 17 amino acids long. CDR1 and CDR2 (germline): MGHRA, YSYEKL.

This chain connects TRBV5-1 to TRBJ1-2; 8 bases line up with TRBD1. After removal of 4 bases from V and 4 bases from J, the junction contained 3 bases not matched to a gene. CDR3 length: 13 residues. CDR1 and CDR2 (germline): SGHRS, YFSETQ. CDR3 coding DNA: TGCGCCAGCAGCCCGGGGACAGGCTATGGCTACACCTTC. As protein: CASSPGTGYGYTF. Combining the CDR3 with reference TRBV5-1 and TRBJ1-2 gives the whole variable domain KAGVTQTPRYLIKTRGQQVTLSCSPISGHRSVSWYQQTPGQGLQFLFEYFSETQRNKGNFPGRFSGRQFSNSRSEMNVSTLELGDSALYLCASSPGTGYGYTFGSGTRLTVV.

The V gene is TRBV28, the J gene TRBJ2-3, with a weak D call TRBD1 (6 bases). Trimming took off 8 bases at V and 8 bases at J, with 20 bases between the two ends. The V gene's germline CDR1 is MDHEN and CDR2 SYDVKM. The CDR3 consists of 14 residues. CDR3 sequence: CASRPGTPSVTQYF. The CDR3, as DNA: TGTGCCAGCCGACCGGGGACACCGTCCGTTACGCAGTATTTT.

The CDR3 DNA follows: TGTGCCAGCAGCCATCAGCGGGTTGAAGCTTTCTTT. It yields the protein CASSHQRVEAFF. The chain carries TRBV21-1 and TRBJ1-1. TRBV21-1 corresponds to a pseudogene. CDR3 size: 12 residues.